This T cell receptor beta chain is from a study of blood T cell repertoires in COVID-19. Germline V gives CDR1 MNHEY, CDR2 SMNVEV (reference sequence). V gave up 5 bases and J gave up 7 bases; unmatched junction bases: 23. The CDR3 consists of 18 residues. Self-reported history from a screening survey and questionnaire set each donor's cohort. The study counted Cohort 3 donors as recovered given two negative PCRs, clearance, or symptom resolution. The authors' processing: Nucleated cell number was recorded as an estimate derived from reference gene primer amplification. Sequencing used immunoSEQ multiplex PCR; TCRdb keeps in-frame clones, though not all of them. The V and J calls and clone size were taken over from that table, and D and trimming were inferred from the DNA. The sample records about 46,000 clones, roughly 86% being singletons.

The source of this sequence is a woman aged 50 to 60 who had recovered from COVID-19. V gene TRBV27 combines with J gene TRBJ2-7; TRBD1 matches at 7 bases. The sequenced sample was PBMCs or T cells enriched from blood (not recorded which). CDR3 nucleotides: TGTGCCAGCAGTAAAACAGAATTTACCCCGGGACAGATGATAGAGCAGTACTTC. Translating gives CASSKTEFTPGQMIEQYF.